This entry lists 11 T cell receptor beta chains sequenced from one sample in a study of cytomegalovirus exposure and HLA in healthy donors. The PCR employed 60 Vbeta primers together with 13 Jbeta primers. Profiling relied on immunoSEQ multiplex PCR, and the TCRdb table lists in-frame clones only, not all of them. The repertoire has some 130,000 clones, over 70% of them found once; the top ten carry 2.2%. The source material was PBMCs. Receptor source: a young man in good health and CMV-seronegative.

J is TRBJ2-1 and V is TRBV5-4; 14 bases are shared with TRBD2. The germline V gene has CDR1 SGHNT and CDR2 YYREEE (reference sequence). This CDR3 is built from 15 residues. Germline trimming cut 4 bases from V and 8 bases from J; bases unmatched to any gene: 5. CDR3 protein: CASSPTSGRADEQFF. The CDR3 coding sequence is TGTGCCAGCAGCCCGACTAGCGGGAGGGCTGATGAGCAGTTCTTC.

The V call is TRBV6-6, the J call TRBJ2-7, with a weak D call TRBD2 (6 bases). The CDR3 consists of 12 residues. Trimming removed 7 bases at V and 3 bases at J, with 10 bases between. Germline CDR1 and CDR2: MNHNY and SVGAGI (reference sequence). This chain's CDR3 is CASKASDYEQYF. Written as DNA, the CDR3 is TGTGCCAGCAAGGCTAGCGACTACGAGCAGTACTTC.

The chain uses TRBV9 and TRBJ1-1; 7 bases align to TRBD1. The CDR3 has 14 amino acids. J gave up 11 bases and V 3 bases, and 13 bases lay outside the gene matches. CDR1 SGDLS and CDR2 YYNGEE come from the germline V gene. The CDR3 DNA follows: TGTGCCAGCAGCGCCCGGGACAGCCTTTCCAGGGCTTTCTTT. Its translation is CASSARDSLSRAFF.

This clone appeared a single time. The CDR3 is CASSLGQPTGELFF. DNA of the CDR3: TGCGCCAGCAGCCTCGGACAGCCCACCGGGGAGCTGTTTTTT. This chain links TRBV5-1 with TRBJ2-2; perhaps TRBD1 as D (6 bases). The CDR3 sequence is 14 residues long. CDR1 is SGHRS, CDR2 YFSETQ, per germline. Trimming cost V 4 bases and J 4 bases, with 11 bases left between them. Filled out from reference TRBV5-1 and TRBJ2-2, the complete variable domain reads KAGVTQTPRYLIKTRGQQVTLSCSPISGHRSVSWYQQTPGQGLQFLFEYFSETQRNKGNFPGRFSGRQFSNSRSEMNVSTLELGDSALYLCASSLGQPTGELFFGEGSRLTVL.

With respect to this clone: Germline is not matched at one junction end, which may reflect a read error. The genes are TRBV7-9 and TRBJ1-1; D ambiguous. The CDR3 sequence is 16 residues long. Germline V gene sequence: CDR1 SEHNR, CDR2 FQNEAQ (reference sequence). CDR3 DNA sequence: TGTGCCAGCAGCTTAAGGGCAACTACGGGGAACACTGAAGCTTTCTTC. Translation gives CASSLRATTGNTEAFF.

The V and J genes are TRBV7-9 and TRBJ2-5; D possibly corresponds to TRBD2 (5 bases). Germline assignment: CDR1 SEHNR and CDR2 FQNEAQ (reference sequence). This CDR3 is 14 amino acids long. V dropped 4 bases and J dropped 5 bases, with 14 bases sitting between them. The CDR3 reads CASSWMASGETQYF. The CDR3 DNA is TGTGCCAGCAGCTGGATGGCGAGCGGTGAGACCCAGTACTTC.

The rearrangement uses TRBV6-7 and TRBJ1-1; TRBD1 might be the D (5 bases). TRBV6-7 is designated an ORF whose function remains uncertain. CDR3 length: 15 residues. Trimming took 2 bases from V and 2 from J, leaving 12 bases between them. CDR3 residues: CASSYDWGSNTEAFF. DNA for the CDR3: TGTGCCAGCAGTTACGACTGGGGCTCCAACACTGAAGCTTTCTTT.

The rearrangement links TRBV19 to TRBJ2-7, with 11 bases matching TRBD2. The ends lost 10 bases at V and 1 base at J; junction bases unmatched: 6. Germline-derived CDR1 and CDR2 are LNHDA and SQIVND (reference sequence). There are 14 residues in the CDR3. The CDR3 protein is CATKGLADSYEQYF. In DNA form, the CDR3 reads TGTGCCACCAAGGGACTAGCGGATTCCTACGAGCAGTACTTC. Full variable domain (rest looked up from reference TRBV19 and TRBJ2-7): DGGITQSPKYLFRKEGQNVTLSCEQNLNHDAMYWYRQDPGQGLRLIYYSQIVNDFQKGDIAEGYSVSREKKESFPLTVTSAQKNPTAFYLCATKGLADSYEQYFGPGTRLTVT.

The V call is TRBV28, the J call TRBJ1-2; no definite D call. The CDR3 contains 14 residues. CDR1 and CDR2 (germline): MDHEN, SYDVKM. Trimming pared 5 bases from V and 2 bases from J, leaving 12 bases between. The DNA of the CDR3 is TGTGCCAGCAGTACGCCCATCTACAACTATGGCTACACCTTC. Its translation is CASSTPIYNYGYTF.

The chain has TRBV7-9 and TRBJ2-2; 12 bases align to TRBD2. The CDR3 has 14 amino acids. The germline gives CDR1 SEHNR, CDR2 FQNEAQ (reference sequence). Trimming took 9 bases from V and 7 from J; bases not matched to a gene: 6. In DNA form, the CDR3 reads TGTGCCAGGACTAGCGGGAGTCGGAGCGGGGAGCTGTTTTTT. Its protein product is CARTSGSRSGELFF.

The chain has TRBV30 and TRBJ2-7, with 8 nucleotides matching TRBD1. The junction had 5 bases not matched to a gene; V was cut back by 5 bases and J by 5 bases. Germline V gene sequence: CDR1 GTSNPN, CDR2 SVGIG (reference sequence). This CDR3 comprises 12 residues. The CDR3 reads CAWARGRNEQYF. CDR3 DNA sequence: TGTGCCTGGGCCAGGGGGCGAAACGAGCAGTACTTC.